The 23 T cell receptor beta chains below come from one sample, sequenced in a study of chemoradiotherapy in HPV16-positive cancers. The table came from immunoSEQ multiplex PCR; TCRdb's copy has only in-frame clones and leaves some out. The data show about 23,000 clones, 80% to 90% seen once. This sample comprised blood, obtained from a patient who underwent chemoradiotherapy. The receptors derive from a human donor with HPV-associated anogenital cancer.

The genes are TRBV2 and TRBJ1-1; tentatively, D is TRBD1 (6 bases). Germline V gene sequence: CDR1 SNHLY, CDR2 FYNNEI. The CDR3 consists of 13 residues. Trimming left V 6 bases short and J 5 bases short, with 13 bases between. CDR3 loop: CASRDGGRTEAFF. The CDR3 region has the DNA TGTGCCAGCAGAGATGGGGGCCGGACTGAAGCTTTCTTT. Looking up the rest from reference TRBV2 and TRBJ1-1 gives the full variable domain: EPEVTQTPSHQVTQMGQEVILRCVPISNHLYFYWYRQILGQKVEFLVSFYNNEISEKSEIFDDQFSVERPDGSNFTLKIRSTKLEDSAMYFCASRDGGRTEAFFGQGTRLTVV.

The chain couples TRBV7-9 to TRBJ2-3; the match to TRBD2 covers 12 bases. Losses at the gene ends were 5 bases for V and 4 bases for J; bases not matched to a gene: 7. This CDR3 spans 16 amino acids. Germline CDR1 SEHNR, CDR2 FQNEAQ (reference sequence). CDR3 in amino acids: CASSAVPSGGADTQYF. The CDR3, as DNA: TGTGCCAGCAGCGCGGTTCCTAGCGGGGGGGCAGATACGCAGTATTTT.

The DNA of the CDR3 is TGCGCCAGCAGCTTGTTCCAAGAGACCCAGTACTTC. It encodes CASSLFQETQYF. The chain employs TRBV5-1 and TRBJ2-5, with D uncertain. The CDR3 extends over 12 amino acids. Germline V gene data show CDR1 as SGHRS and CDR2 as YFSETQ. Trimming pared 1 base from V and 1 base from J, leaving 2 bases between. Complete variable domain (other parts from reference TRBV5-1 and TRBJ2-5): KAGVTQTPRYLIKTRGQQVTLSCSPISGHRSVSWYQQTPGQGLQFLFEYFSETQRNKGNFPGRFSGRQFSNSRSEMNVSTLELGDSALYLCASSLFQETQYFGPGTRLLVL.

The CDR3 sequence is CASSLKSGANTGELFF. CDR3 nucleotides: TGTGCCAGCAGCTTAAAGTCAGGGGCCAACACCGGGGAGCTGTTTTTT. The chain recombines TRBV7-9 with TRBJ2-2; tentatively, D is TRBD1 (6 bases). The germline V and J ends were trimmed by 2 bases and 2 bases, with 12 bases remaining between them. Germline V CDR1 and CDR2: SEHNR, FQNEAQ (reference sequence). CDR3 length: 16 residues. The complete variable domain, with remaining parts taken from reference TRBV7-9 and TRBJ2-2, reads DTGVSQNPRHKITKRGQNVTFRCDPISEHNRLYWYRQTLGQGPEFLTYFQNEAQLEKSRLLSDRFSAERPKGSFSTLEIQRTEQGDSAMYLCASSLKSGANTGELFFGEGSRLTVL.

V gene TRBV7-8 combines with J gene TRBJ1-2; 8 bases line up with TRBD1. This CDR3 region has 14 residues. Losses at the gene ends were 5 bases for V and 6 bases for J; bases not matched to a gene: 8. Germline V CDR1 and CDR2: SGHVS, FQNEAQ. The DNA of the CDR3 is TGTGCCAGCAGCCCGAGGACAGGGTTTAATGGCTACACCTTC. Residues: CASSPRTGFNGYTF. The full variable domain, with the rest looked up from reference TRBV7-8 and TRBJ1-2, is GAGVSQSPRYKVAKRGQDVALRCDPISGHVSLFWYQQALGQGPEFLTYFQNEAQLDKSGLPSDRFFAERPEGSVSTLKIQRTQQEDSAVYLCASSPRTGFNGYTFGSGTRLTVV.

This sequence joins TRBV7-8 and TRBJ2-3; 9 positions match TRBD1. This CDR3 has 17 amino acids. Germline CDR1 SGHVS, CDR2 FQNEAQ. The ends lost 4 bases at V and 4 bases at J; junction bases unmatched: 12. The CDR3 nucleotides read TGTGCCAGCAGCTCATCGGGACAGGGAGTGGTTGCAGATACGCAGTATTTT. The encoded protein is CASSSSGQGVVADTQYF.

Written as DNA, the CDR3 is TGCACCAGCAGCCACAACTCTGGAAACACCATATATTTT. Translating it yields CTSSHNSGNTIYF. The chain carries TRBV1 and TRBJ1-3; TRBD1 is the table's D call, not checked against the DNA. TRBV1 is listed as a pseudogene. The CDR3 consists of 13 residues.

The J gene is TRBJ1-1, the V gene TRBV10-3; the D gene is possibly TRBD1 (5 bases). Trimming removed 0 bases from V and 6 bases from J, with 11 bases in between. The CDR3 totals 14 residues. CDR1 is ENHRY and CDR2 is SYGVKD in the germline V gene. CDR3 sequence (DNA): TGTGCCATCAGTGAGTCGGGCCAGGGTGCTGAAGCTTTCTTT. The encoded protein is CAISESGQGAEAFF.

This chain uses TRBV7-8 with TRBJ2-1; D may correspond to TRBD1 or TRBD2 (6 bases each). The V gene lost 5 bases and the J gene lost 8 bases, with 22 bases spanning the gap. The CDR3 consists of 16 residues. The germline CDR1 and CDR2 sequences are SGHVS and FQNEAQ. CDR3 sequence (DNA): TGTGCCAGCAGCAGGGACCGGAGGGGGGTCCTTTATGAGCAGTTCTTC. This gives the protein CASSRDRRGVLYEQFF.

This clone was recorded a few times. The chain joins TRBV5-1 to TRBJ1-6; TRBD1 matches 10 bases. Unmatched junction bases numbered 6, after V lost 2 bases and J lost 10 bases. CDR3 size: 15 residues. Germline V lookup: CDR1 SGHRS, CDR2 YFSETQ. The CDR3 DNA sequence: TGCGCCAGCAGCTTAGGGACAGGGGTAGAATCACCCCTCCACTTT. This encodes CASSLGTGVESPLHF. The full variable domain, in which reference TRBV5-1 and TRBJ1-6 provide the parts outside the CDR3, is KAGVTQTPRYLIKTRGQQVTLSCSPISGHRSVSWYQQTPGQGLQFLFEYFSETQRNKGNFPGRFSGRQFSNSRSEMNVSTLELGDSALYLCASSLGTGVESPLHFGNGTRLTVT.

Note on this clone: One junction end does not reproduce the germline sequence, and a read error may be involved. V and J are TRBV6-5 and TRBJ2-3; 7 bases match TRBD1. The CDR3 consists of 13 residues. Germline CDR1 reads MNHEY; CDR2 reads SVGAGI. This CDR3 is CASSYSTLGQVHF. CDR3 sequence (DNA): TGTGCCAGCAGTTACTCGACTCTAGGACAGGTTCATTTT.

J is TRBJ2-1 and V is TRBV7-6; TRBD2 aligns across 8 bases. The CDR3 loop spans 15 amino acids. Germline V gene lookup returns CDR1 SGHVS and CDR2 FNYEAQ. V shed 5 bases and J 7 bases; nucleotides not matched to a gene: 10. The CDR3 spells CASSPVSGVPNEQFF. The DNA for the CDR3 is TGTGCCAGCAGCCCGGTTAGCGGGGTTCCAAATGAGCAGTTCTTC.

This clone came up a few times. The rearrangement uses TRBV5-1 and TRBJ1-3, with a possible D match to TRBD1 (5 bases). The CDR3 runs to 14 residues. Trimming cost V 0 bases and J 6 bases, with 10 bases left between them. Germline CDR1 is SGHRS and CDR2 is YFSETQ. In nucleotides, the CDR3 is TGCGCCAGCAGCTTGGTGGGCAGGGAAAACACCATATATTTT. Amino acids: CASSLVGRENTIYF.

The chain recombines TRBV7-2 with TRBJ2-3; D call uncertain. The CDR3 consists of 15 residues. V was shortened by 5 bases and J by 0 bases, with 12 bases between the two germline ends. CDR1 is SGHTA and CDR2 is FQGNSA in the germline V gene. In DNA form, the CDR3 reads TGTGCCAGCAGCCCAAGGTCGACTAGCACAGATACGCAGTATTTT. Its protein is CASSPRSTSTDTQYF. The full variable domain, its missing parts supplied by reference TRBV7-2 and TRBJ2-3, is GAGVSQSPSNKVTEKGKDVELRCDPISGHTALYWYRQSLGQGLEFLIYFQGNSAPDKSGLPSDRFSAERTGGSVSTLTIQRTQQEDSAVYLCASSPRSTSTDTQYFGPGTRLTVL.

The rearrangement uses TRBV30 and TRBJ1-6; unclear D gene. Germline V CDR1 and CDR2: GTSNPN, SVGIG (reference sequence). The CDR3 spans 12 residues. V was clipped by 1 base and J by 10 bases, with 8 bases between them. CDR3 in DNA: TGTGCCTGGAGTGAAGGAAACTCACCCCTCCACTTT. This codes for CAWSEGNSPLHF.

This sequence joins TRBV6-5 and TRBJ1-2, with D perhaps matching TRBD1 (6 bases). The CDR3 extends over 14 amino acids. Germline loops: CDR1 MNHEY, CDR2 SVGAGI. V lost 7 bases and J 0 bases, leaving 12 bases between the germline ends. CDR3 bases: TGTGCCAGCACGGAACCAGGGGCTAACTATGGCTACACCTTC. Its protein product is CASTEPGANYGYTF.

DNA of the CDR3: TGTGCCAGTAGTATAGTGGGACAGGGGACTGGCCGGCCCCAGCATTTT. Its translation is CASSIVGQGTGRPQHF. The chain uses TRBV19 and TRBJ1-5; 10 positions match TRBD1. Germline lookup yields CDR1 LNHDA and CDR2 SQIVND (reference sequence). Trimming removed 1 base from V and 9 bases from J; junction bases left unmatched: 9. CDR3 length equals 16 residues.

The chain combines TRBV27 with TRBJ2-3; 7 bases are shared with TRBD1. Germline trimming cut 5 bases from V and 3 bases from J; bases unmatched to any gene: 11. Germline V gene lookup returns CDR1 MNHEY and CDR2 SMNVEV (reference sequence). CDR3 length: 16 amino acids. CDR3 in DNA: TGTGCCAGCAGTCCGCCGACAGGGCCTTTAACAGATACGCAGTATTTT. It yields the protein CASSPPTGPLTDTQYF.

The rearrangement uses TRBV6-1 and TRBJ2-3, with TRBD1 as a possible D gene (5 bases). Germline assignment: CDR1 MNHNS and CDR2 SASEGT. Trimming stripped 8 bases from V and 3 bases from J, with 12 bases between. There are 13 residues in the CDR3. Written as DNA, the CDR3 is TGTGCCAGCGGATTGGGGCATACAGATACGCAGTATTTT. This sequence encodes CASGLGHTDTQYF.

The gene calls are TRBV5-1 and TRBJ1-3; D is perhaps TRBD1 (6 bases). Per germline, CDR1 SGHRS and CDR2 YFSETQ. The CDR3 is made up of 16 amino acids. V lost 4 bases and J 0 bases, leaving 14 bases between the germline ends. CDR3: CASSPGHPNSGNTIYF. CDR3 DNA sequence: TGCGCCAGCAGCCCGGGACACCCTAACTCTGGAAACACCATATATTTT. The full variable domain, completed using reference TRBV5-1 and TRBJ1-3, is KAGVTQTPRYLIKTRGQQVTLSCSPISGHRSVSWYQQTPGQGLQFLFEYFSETQRNKGNFPGRFSGRQFSNSRSEMNVSTLELGDSALYLCASSPGHPNSGNTIYFGEGSWLTVV.

The gene calls are TRBV5-1 and TRBJ1-1; 9 nucleotides match TRBD1. The CDR3 has 13 residues. From germline, CDR1 is SGHRS and CDR2 YFSETQ. Trimming at V came to 4 bases and at J to 7 bases, leaving 5 bases not matched to a gene. CDR3 DNA: TGCGCCAGCAGCCGGGACAGGGCGGTTGAAGCTTTCTTT. Amino acid sequence: CASSRDRAVEAFF. The full variable domain, in which reference TRBV5-1 and TRBJ1-1 provide the parts outside the CDR3, is KAGVTQTPRYLIKTRGQQVTLSCSPISGHRSVSWYQQTPGQGLQFLFEYFSETQRNKGNFPGRFSGRQFSNSRSEMNVSTLELGDSALYLCASSRDRAVEAFFGQGTRLTVV.

This chain joins TRBV5-3 and TRBJ1-4, with D possibly matching TRBD1 (5 bases). TRBV5-3 is sorted into the ORF group, with uncertain function. V dropped 0 bases and J dropped 13 bases, with 31 bases sitting between them. The CDR3 is made up of 19 amino acids. This chain's CDR3 is CARSLVSILAYQGPARLFF. The CDR3, as DNA: TGTGCCAGAAGCTTGGTCTCTATATTGGCTTATCAGGGCCCCGCAAGACTGTTTTTT.

J is TRBJ1-1 and V is TRBV20-1; 7 bases match TRBD1. Germline-derived CDR1 and CDR2 are DFQATT and SNEGSKA (reference sequence). Trimming took 4 bases from V and 6 from J; bases not matched to a gene: 2. The CDR3 has 11 amino acids. CDR3 DNA: TGCAGTGCTAACAGGGGCCCTGAAGCTTTCTTT. Translation: CSANRGPEAFF.